This passage covers 30 T cell receptor beta chains from one sample sequenced in a study of blood T cell repertoires in COVID-19. TCRdb keeps only in-frame clones here, not all; method: immunoSEQ multiplex PCR. Of fewer than 35,000 clones listed, roughly nine tenths were seen once; the top ten hold 3% to 4%. The sample taken for sequencing was peripheral blood. Source of these receptors: a man in his 60s with acute or convalescent COVID-19.

The V gene is TRBV7-9, the J gene TRBJ2-3; D might be TRBD1 (6 bases). V was trimmed by 5 bases and J by 12 bases, leaving 15 bases between them. CDR3 length: 12 residues. Looked up from germline, CDR1 is SEHNR and CDR2 is FQNEAQ (reference sequence). The CDR3 region has the DNA TGTGCCAGCAGCGCAACAGGGTCCTTTCAGTATTTT. Protein product: CASSATGSFQYF.

The CDR3 DNA follows: TGTGCCAGCAGTTTATCCCCGGGTAGCGGGAGTTACGAGCAGTACTTC. The encoded protein is CASSLSPGSGSYEQYF. The rearrangement uses TRBV27 and TRBJ2-7; 9 bases are a match to TRBD2. The CDR3 has 16 amino acids. Germline lookup yields CDR1 MNHEY and CDR2 SMNVEV (reference sequence). Unmatched junction bases numbered 7, after V lost 0 bases and J lost 4 bases.

This chain uses TRBV4-2 with TRBJ2-1; TRBD2 agrees at 12 bases. Trimming at V came to 0 bases and at J to 4 bases, leaving 7 bases not matched to a gene. This CDR3 spans 18 amino acids. The germline V gene has CDR1 LGHNA and CDR2 YNFKEQ. The chain's CDR3 is CASSQDPGGLAGYNEQFF. The CDR3 coding sequence is TGTGCCAGCAGCCAAGATCCGGGCGGACTAGCGGGATACAATGAGCAGTTCTTC.

Only a few counts were recorded for this clone. This chain links TRBV5-6 with TRBJ1-4; perhaps TRBD1 as D (5 bases). This CDR3 has 15 residues. Looked up from germline, CDR1 is SGHDT and CDR2 is YYEEEE. The V end was cut by 6 bases, the J end by 4 bases, with 16 bases between. The CDR3 here is CASNLGGGDNEKLFF. In nucleotides, the CDR3 is TGTGCCAGCAACCTCGGGGGAGGGGATAATGAAAAACTGTTTTTT.

The DNA of the CDR3 is TGTGCCACCACACTTGGCGGGAGCACCGGGGAGCTGTTTTTT. Translation gives CATTLGGSTGELFF. The rearrangement links TRBV24-1 to TRBJ2-2, with 7 bases fitting TRBD2. The CDR3 has 14 amino acids. The V and J ends lost 8 bases and 4 bases, in that order; junction bases with no gene match: 6. CDR1 is KGHDR and CDR2 is SFDVKD in the germline V gene.

The chain links TRBV18 to TRBJ1-1; maybe TRBD1 (6 bases). Germline V CDR1 and CDR2: KGHSH, LQKENI. This CDR3 is 15 amino acids long. V was clipped by 3 bases and J by 1 base, with 12 bases between them. CDR3 sequence reads: CASSPGRGGNTEAFF. Written as DNA, the CDR3 is TGTGCCAGCTCACCCGGCAGGGGCGGGAACACTGAAGCTTTCTTT.

The chain links TRBV3-1 (or the pseudogene TRBV3-2) to TRBJ2-3; TRBD2 aligns across 10 bases. The CDR3 has 15 residues. CDR1 is LGHDT, CDR2 YNNKEL, per germline (reference sequence). Trimming removed 4 bases from V and 1 base from J; junction bases left unmatched: 2. Written as DNA, the CDR3 is TGTGCCAGCAGCCCGGGGACTAGCGGCACAGATACGCAGTATTTT. This codes for CASSPGTSGTDTQYF.

This sequence joins TRBV10-3 and TRBJ2-7; 10 positions agree with TRBD2. The length of the CDR3 is 14 residues. The germline V gene has CDR1 ENHRY and CDR2 SYGVKD. The trim removed 5 bases at V and 6 bases at J, leaving 7 bases unmatched. The CDR3 bases are TGTGCCATCAGTCCAGCGGGAGGGAGGATCGAGCAGTACTTC. This sequence encodes CAISPAGGRIEQYF.

The CDR3 DNA follows: TGTGCCAGCAGTTTCACCAGGGGGAGCTCCTACAATGAGCAGTTCTTC. The encoded protein is CASSFTRGSSYNEQFF. The V call is TRBV6-5, the J call TRBJ2-1, with TRBD1 matching 7 bases. V was pared by 4 bases and J by 0 bases, with 6 bases of the junction left unmatched. The germline V gene has CDR1 MNHEY and CDR2 SVGAGI. The CDR3 contains 16 residues.

V and J are TRBV5-4 and TRBJ2-3; 9 nucleotides match TRBD2. The germline CDR1 and CDR2 sequences are SGHNT and YYREEE (reference sequence). V shed 4 bases and J 2 bases; nucleotides not matched to a gene: 8. The CDR3 spans 16 residues. The CDR3 is CASSLRTSELTDTQYF. The CDR3, as DNA: TGTGCCAGCAGCCTACGGACTAGCGAACTCACAGATACGCAGTATTTT.

The chain combines TRBV19 with TRBJ1-1; TRBD1 might be the D (5 bases). Trimming took 0 bases from V and 0 from J, leaving 17 bases between them. CDR3 length equals 18 residues. CDR1 and CDR2 (germline): LNHDA, SQIVND (reference sequence). CDR3 coding DNA: TGTGCCAGTAGTATAGACAGGGTAAAGATGGGAATGAACACTGAAGCTTTCTTT. Translating gives CASSIDRVKMGMNTEAFF.

The chain is built from TRBV7-9 and TRBJ2-3; 11 bases line up with TRBD2. CDR3 length: 15 amino acids. CDR1 SEHNR and CDR2 FQNEAQ come from the germline V gene (reference sequence). V was pared by 4 bases and J by 3 bases, with 3 bases of the junction left unmatched. In DNA form, the CDR3 reads TGTGCCAGCAGCTCAACTAGCGGGAGAACAGATACGCAGTATTTT. Translation: CASSSTSGRTDTQYF.

The gene calls are TRBV6-5 and TRBJ1-2, with D possibly matching TRBD1 (6 bases). This CDR3 comprises 14 residues. CDR1 and CDR2 (germline): MNHEY, SVGAGI. Trimming cost V 4 bases and J 2 bases, with 11 bases left between them. CDR3 nucleotides: TGTGCCAGCAGTTCTACAGGGAAGAACTATGGCTACACCTTC. Amino acids: CASSSTGKNYGYTF.

The chain employs TRBV7-8 and TRBJ2-7, with 7 bases lining up with TRBD2. V gave up 5 bases and J gave up 0 bases; unmatched junction bases: 7. Germline CDR1 reads SGHVS; CDR2 reads FQNEAQ. The CDR3 loop spans 15 amino acids. The CDR3 loop reads CASSRGTTSSYEQYF. The CDR3 region has the DNA TGTGCCAGCAGCCGAGGGACTACCTCCTCCTACGAGCAGTACTTC.

The chain employs TRBV7-9 and TRBJ1-4; 8 bases are a match to TRBD1. With 4 bases clipped from V and 5 bases from J, the junction kept 9 bases outside the gene matches. The germline V gene encodes CDR1 SEHNR and CDR2 FQNEAQ (reference sequence). CDR3 size: 16 residues. Here the CDR3 reads CASSSLPGTGNEKLFF. The CDR3 DNA reads TGTGCCAGCAGCTCCCTCCCCGGGACAGGAAATGAAAAACTGTTTTTT.

This chain uses TRBV5-1 with TRBJ2-7; D gene unclear. CDR1 is SGHRS, CDR2 YFSETQ, per germline. V was trimmed by 7 bases and J by 4 bases, leaving 12 bases between them. The CDR3 length is 12 residues. The CDR3 here is CASHKTGYEQYF. The DNA for the CDR3 is TGCGCCAGCCACAAAACGGGTTACGAGCAGTACTTC.

The chain is built from TRBV2 and TRBJ2-1, with TRBD1 matching 7 bases. CDR3 length equals 13 residues. Losses at the gene ends were 3 bases for V and 6 bases for J; bases not matched to a gene: 2. The germline V gene has CDR1 SNHLY and CDR2 FYNNEI. CDR3 region: CASSEGQINEQFF. Written as DNA, the CDR3 is TGTGCCAGCAGTGAGGGACAGATCAATGAGCAGTTCTTC.

The chain carries TRBV11-2 and TRBJ2-1, with 14 bases matching TRBD2. The CDR3 length is 17 residues. Unmatched junction bases numbered 8, after V lost 5 bases and J lost 5 bases. Germline CDR1 SGHAT, CDR2 FQNNGV. The CDR3 here is CASSTRLAGGPNNEQFF. CDR3 in DNA: TGTGCCAGCAGCACCCGACTAGCGGGAGGGCCGAACAATGAGCAGTTCTTC.

The sample holds one count of this clone. The chain is built from TRBV15 and TRBJ2-1, with TRBD2 matching over 8 bases. The V segment lost 0 bases and the J segment 3 bases; nucleotides outside the gene matches: 1. The germline gives CDR1 LNHNV, CDR2 YYDKDF (reference sequence). CDR3 size: 15 residues. The CDR3 spells CATSRELAVYNEQFF. CDR3 DNA sequence: TGTGCCACCAGCAGAGAACTAGCGGTCTACAATGAGCAGTTCTTC.

The chain links TRBV18 to TRBJ2-2; no clear D gene. The V and J ends lost 3 bases and 1 base respectively, with 9 bases between them. Per germline, CDR1 KGHSH and CDR2 LQKENI. The CDR3 runs 15 residues. CDR3: CASSPVSRNTGELFF. In nucleotides, the CDR3 is TGTGCCAGCTCACCGGTTTCTAGGAACACCGGGGAGCTGTTTTTT.

In this sample, this clone turned up once. The rearrangement links TRBV3-1 (or the pseudogene TRBV3-2) to TRBJ1-1; the D gene is possibly TRBD1 (6 bases). CDR1 and CDR2 from the germline V gene are LGHDT and YNNKEL (reference sequence). Trimming cost V 3 bases and J 4 bases, with 24 bases left between them. This CDR3 has 18 amino acids. The CDR3 bases are TGTGCCAGCAGCCAGACAGCATTCGATTTTCAGGGGACCACTGAAGCTTTCTTT. It is translated as CASSQTAFDFQGTTEAFF.

The chain is built from TRBV5-6 and TRBJ2-7; D is possibly TRBD1 (5 bases). The CDR3 covers 14 residues. Looked up from germline, CDR1 is SGHDT and CDR2 is YYEEEE. The V end lost 4 bases, the J end lost 6 bases, and 17 bases lay between the germline ends. The CDR3, as DNA: TGTGCCAGCAGCCCCCGACGGAAGGGGTCCGAGCAGTACTTC. As protein: CASSPRRKGSEQYF.

The V and J genes are TRBV18 and TRBJ1-1; tentatively, D is TRBD1 (5 bases). The germline V gene encodes CDR1 KGHSH and CDR2 LQKENI. The CDR3 contains 14 residues. Trimming took off 4 bases at V and 3 bases at J, with 12 bases between the two ends. CDR3 region: CASSQGLRDTEAFF. Written as DNA, the CDR3 is TGTGCCAGCTCACAGGGACTCAGGGACACTGAAGCTTTCTTT.

V and J are TRBV19 and TRBJ1-1; no definite D call. Per germline, CDR1 LNHDA and CDR2 SQIVND (reference sequence). Trimming left V 3 bases short and J 4 bases short, with 9 bases between. The CDR3 is made up of 13 amino acids. The CDR3 loop reads CASSILPGTEAFF. CDR3 coding DNA: TGTGCCAGTAGTATCCTCCCGGGCACTGAAGCTTTCTTT.

The rearrangement joins TRBV27 to TRBJ2-1; 11 nucleotides agree with TRBD2. Germline lookup yields CDR1 MNHEY and CDR2 SMNVEV (reference sequence). V was pared by 7 bases and J by 8 bases, with 16 bases of the junction left unmatched. The CDR3 runs to 17 residues. The chain's CDR3 is CASTSILAGGGVYEQFF. In nucleotides, the CDR3 is TGTGCCAGCACCTCAATTCTAGCGGGAGGTGGTGTGTATGAGCAGTTCTTC.

In this sample, this clone turned up a few times. The V gene is TRBV7-9, the J gene TRBJ1-2; D remains ambiguous. Trimming stripped 11 bases from V and 2 bases from J, with 12 bases between. This CDR3 comprises 12 residues. Germline assignment: CDR1 SEHNR and CDR2 FQNEAQ (reference sequence). The DNA of the CDR3 is TGTGCCTCGACCCCAGGCAACTATGGCTACACCTTC. This codes for CASTPGNYGYTF.

The V and J genes are TRBV18 and TRBJ2-5, with D possibly being TRBD2 (5 bases). Germline V lookup: CDR1 KGHSH, CDR2 LQKENI. The CDR3 is 16 amino acids. Trimming cost V 0 bases and J 4 bases, with 15 bases left between them. This chain's CDR3 is CASSPPAAPGRETQYF. The CDR3 nucleotides are TGTGCCAGCTCACCACCAGCGGCGCCTGGGAGAGAGACCCAGTACTTC.

This sequence joins TRBV20-1 and TRBJ1-1; D gene unclear. CDR3 length: 11 residues. In germline, CDR1 is DFQATT, CDR2 SNEGSKA (reference sequence). V lost 6 bases to trimming and J lost 1 base, with 6 bases between them. The chain's CDR3 is CSARENTEAFF. The CDR3 nucleotides read TGCAGTGCACGGGAGAACACTGAAGCTTTCTTT.

The rearrangement uses TRBV6-6 and TRBJ2-1, with D possibly being TRBD1 (5 bases). This CDR3 has 16 amino acids. The V end was cut by 0 bases, the J end by 0 bases, with 9 bases between. Per germline, CDR1 MNHNY and CDR2 SVGAGI (reference sequence). The CDR3 DNA follows: TGTGCCAGCAGTTACTCCCAGGGTGTCTCCTACAATGAGCAGTTCTTC. It codes for CASSYSQGVSYNEQFF.

V usage is TRBV6-5 and J usage is TRBJ1-5; possible D gene TRBD1, 5 bases. The CDR3 sequence is 15 residues long. CDR1 MNHEY and CDR2 SVGAGI come from the germline V gene. The V end was cut by 6 bases, the J end by 7 bases, with 19 bases between. In nucleotides, the CDR3 is TGTGCCAGCAGGGGACTGGGGCTAGGGAGGCAGCCCCAGCATTTT. This translates into CASRGLGLGRQPQHF.